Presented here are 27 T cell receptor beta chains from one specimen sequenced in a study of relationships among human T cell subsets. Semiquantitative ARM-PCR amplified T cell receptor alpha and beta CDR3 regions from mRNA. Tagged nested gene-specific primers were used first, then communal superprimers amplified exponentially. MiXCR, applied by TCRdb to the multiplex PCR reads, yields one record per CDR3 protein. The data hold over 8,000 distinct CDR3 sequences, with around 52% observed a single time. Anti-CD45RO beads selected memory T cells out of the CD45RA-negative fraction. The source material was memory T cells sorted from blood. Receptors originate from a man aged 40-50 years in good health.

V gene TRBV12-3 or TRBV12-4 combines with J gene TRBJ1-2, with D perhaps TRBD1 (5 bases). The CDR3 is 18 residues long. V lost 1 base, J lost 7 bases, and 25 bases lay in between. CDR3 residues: CASSLVGSKSPGQRGYTF. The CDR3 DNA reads TGTGCCAGCAGTTTAGTCGGGAGTAAGTCTCCGGGGCAACGTGGCTACACCTTC.

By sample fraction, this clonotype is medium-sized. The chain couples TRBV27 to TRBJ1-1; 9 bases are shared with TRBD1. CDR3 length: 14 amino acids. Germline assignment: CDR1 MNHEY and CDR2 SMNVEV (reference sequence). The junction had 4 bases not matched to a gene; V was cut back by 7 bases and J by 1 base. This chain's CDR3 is CASTRTGENTEAFF. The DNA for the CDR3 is TGTGCCAGCACCCGGACAGGGGAGAACACTGAAGCTTTCTTT.

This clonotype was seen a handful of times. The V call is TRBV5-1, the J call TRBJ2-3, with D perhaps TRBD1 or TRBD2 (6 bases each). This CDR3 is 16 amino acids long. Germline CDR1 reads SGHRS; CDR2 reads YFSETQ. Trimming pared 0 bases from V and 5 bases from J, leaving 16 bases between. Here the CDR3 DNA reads TGCGCCAGCAGCTTGGAGGGGGGCGGCGGTGGAGATACGCAGTATTTT. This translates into CASSLEGGGGGDTQYF. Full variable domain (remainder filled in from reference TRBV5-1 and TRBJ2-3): KAGVTQTPRYLIKTRGQQVTLSCSPISGHRSVSWYQQTPGQGLQFLFEYFSETQRNKGNFPGRFSGRQFSNSRSEMNVSTLELGDSALYLCASSLEGGGGGDTQYFGPGTRLTVL.

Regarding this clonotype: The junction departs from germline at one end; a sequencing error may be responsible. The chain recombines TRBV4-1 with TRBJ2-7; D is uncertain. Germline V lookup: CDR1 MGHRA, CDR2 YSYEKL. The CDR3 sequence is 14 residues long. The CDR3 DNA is TGTGCCAGCAGCCAAGATAAAGAAAGTGGCGAGCAGTACTTC. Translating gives CASSQDKESGEQYF.

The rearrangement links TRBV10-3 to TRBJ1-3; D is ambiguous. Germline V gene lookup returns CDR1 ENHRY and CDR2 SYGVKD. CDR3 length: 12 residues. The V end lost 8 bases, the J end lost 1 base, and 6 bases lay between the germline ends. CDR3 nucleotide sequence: TGTGCCATCGGGGAATCTGGAAACACCATATATTTT. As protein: CAIGESGNTIYF.

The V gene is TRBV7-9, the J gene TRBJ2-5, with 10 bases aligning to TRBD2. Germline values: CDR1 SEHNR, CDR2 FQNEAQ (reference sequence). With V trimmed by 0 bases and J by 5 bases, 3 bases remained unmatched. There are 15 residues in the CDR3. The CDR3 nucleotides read TGTGCCAGCAGCTTAGCGATGGGACTAGCGGAGACCCAGTACTTC. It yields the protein CASSLAMGLAETQYF.

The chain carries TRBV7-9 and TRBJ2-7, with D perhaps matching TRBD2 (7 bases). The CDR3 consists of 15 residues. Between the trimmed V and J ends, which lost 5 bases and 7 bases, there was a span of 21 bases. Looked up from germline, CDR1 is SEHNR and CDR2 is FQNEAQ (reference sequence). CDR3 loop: CASSPPRGGTGEQYF. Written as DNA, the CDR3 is TGTGCCAGCAGCCCACCACGCGGGGGCACGGGGGAGCAGTACTTC.

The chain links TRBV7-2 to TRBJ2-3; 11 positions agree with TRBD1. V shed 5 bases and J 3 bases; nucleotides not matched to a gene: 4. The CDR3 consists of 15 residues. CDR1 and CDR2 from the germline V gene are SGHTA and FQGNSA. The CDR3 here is CASSPGTGGTDTQYF. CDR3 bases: TGTGCCAGCAGCCCCGGGACAGGGGGGACAGATACGCAGTATTTT. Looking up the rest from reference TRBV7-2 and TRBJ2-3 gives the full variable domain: GAGVSQSPSNKVTEKGKDVELRCDPISGHTALYWYRQSLGQGLEFLIYFQGNSAPDKSGLPSDRFSAERTGGSVSTLTIQRTQQEDSAVYLCASSPGTGGTDTQYFGPGTRLTVL.

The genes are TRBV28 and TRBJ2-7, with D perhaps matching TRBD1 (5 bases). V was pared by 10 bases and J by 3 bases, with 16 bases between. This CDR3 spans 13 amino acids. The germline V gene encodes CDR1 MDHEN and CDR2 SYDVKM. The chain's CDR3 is CATLRTQGYEQYF. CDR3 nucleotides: TGTGCCACCTTACGGACCCAGGGCTACGAGCAGTACTTC.

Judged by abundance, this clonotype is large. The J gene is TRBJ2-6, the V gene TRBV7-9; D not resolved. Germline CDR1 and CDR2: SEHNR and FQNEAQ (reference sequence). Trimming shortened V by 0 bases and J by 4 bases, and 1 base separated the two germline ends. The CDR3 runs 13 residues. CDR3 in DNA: TGTGCCAGCAGCTTAGCCGGGGCCAACGTCCTGACTTTC. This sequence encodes CASSLAGANVLTF.

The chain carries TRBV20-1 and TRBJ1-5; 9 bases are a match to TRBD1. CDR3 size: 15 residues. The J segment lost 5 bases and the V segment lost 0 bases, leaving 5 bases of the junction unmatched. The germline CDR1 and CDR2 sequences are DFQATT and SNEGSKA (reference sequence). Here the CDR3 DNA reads TGCAGTGCTAGAGACCGGGACAGGGTTTATCAGCCCCAGCATTTT. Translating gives CSARDRDRVYQPQHF.

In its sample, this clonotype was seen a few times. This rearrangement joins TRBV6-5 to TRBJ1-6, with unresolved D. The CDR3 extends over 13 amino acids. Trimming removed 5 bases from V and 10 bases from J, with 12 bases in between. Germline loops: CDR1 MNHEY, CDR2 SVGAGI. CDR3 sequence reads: CASSRTTGSPLHF. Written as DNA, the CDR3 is TGTGCCAGCAGTCGAACGACGGGGTCACCCCTCCACTTT.

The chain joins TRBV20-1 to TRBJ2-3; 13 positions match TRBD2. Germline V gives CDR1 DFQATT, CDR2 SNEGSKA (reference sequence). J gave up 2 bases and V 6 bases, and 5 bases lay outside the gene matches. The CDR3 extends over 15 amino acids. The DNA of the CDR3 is TGCAGTGCCCCGGGACTAGCGGGGAACACAGATACGCAGTATTTT. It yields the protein CSAPGLAGNTDTQYF.

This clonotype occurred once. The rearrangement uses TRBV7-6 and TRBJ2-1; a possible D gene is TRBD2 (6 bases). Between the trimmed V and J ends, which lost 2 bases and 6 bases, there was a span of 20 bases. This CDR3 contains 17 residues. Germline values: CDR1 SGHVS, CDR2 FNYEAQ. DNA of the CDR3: TGTGCCAGCAGCTTACTCCCGGGACTCTCTACTAGCAATGAGCAGTTCTTC. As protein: CASSLLPGLSTSNEQFF.

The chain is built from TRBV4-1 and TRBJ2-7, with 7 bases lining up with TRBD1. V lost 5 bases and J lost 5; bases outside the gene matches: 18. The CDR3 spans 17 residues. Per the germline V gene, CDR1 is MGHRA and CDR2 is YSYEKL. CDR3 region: CASSRRQGRLGKDEQYF. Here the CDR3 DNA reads TGCGCCAGCAGCAGGCGACAGGGTAGGTTGGGGAAGGACGAGCAGTACTTC.

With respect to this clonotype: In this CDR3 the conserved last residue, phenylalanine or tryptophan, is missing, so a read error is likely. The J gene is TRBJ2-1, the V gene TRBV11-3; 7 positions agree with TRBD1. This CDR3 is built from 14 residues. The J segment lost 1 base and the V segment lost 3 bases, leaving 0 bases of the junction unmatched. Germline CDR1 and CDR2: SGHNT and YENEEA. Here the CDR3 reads CASSLTGSYNEQFL. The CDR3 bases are TGTGCCAGCAGCTTGACAGGGTCCTACAATGAGCAGTTCCTC.

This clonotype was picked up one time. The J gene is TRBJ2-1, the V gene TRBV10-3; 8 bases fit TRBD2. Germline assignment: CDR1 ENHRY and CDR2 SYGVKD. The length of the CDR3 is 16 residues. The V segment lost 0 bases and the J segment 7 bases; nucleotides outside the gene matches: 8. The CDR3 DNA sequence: TGTGCCATCAGTGAGTCGAGCGGGAGACGTAGGAATGAGCAGTTCTTC. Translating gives CAISESSGRRRNEQFF.

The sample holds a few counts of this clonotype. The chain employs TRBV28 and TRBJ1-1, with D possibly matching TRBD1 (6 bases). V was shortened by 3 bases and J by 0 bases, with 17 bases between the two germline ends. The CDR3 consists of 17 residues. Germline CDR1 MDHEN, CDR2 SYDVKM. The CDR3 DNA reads TGTGCCAGCAGTTTCGTTTCGGCAGGGGCGATGAACACTGAAGCTTTCTTT. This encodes CASSFVSAGAMNTEAFF.

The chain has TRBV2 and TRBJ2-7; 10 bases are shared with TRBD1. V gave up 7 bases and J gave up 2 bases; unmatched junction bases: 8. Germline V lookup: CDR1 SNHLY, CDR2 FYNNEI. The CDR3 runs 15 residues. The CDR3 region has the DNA TGTGCCAGCACCCTCACCGGGACAGGGGCCTACGAGCAGTACTTC. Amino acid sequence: CASTLTGTGAYEQYF.

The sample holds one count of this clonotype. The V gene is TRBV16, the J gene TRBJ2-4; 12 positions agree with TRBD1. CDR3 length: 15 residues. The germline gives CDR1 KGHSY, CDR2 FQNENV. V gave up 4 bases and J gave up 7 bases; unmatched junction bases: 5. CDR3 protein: CASSPGTGGANIQYF. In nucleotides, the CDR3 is TGTGCCAGCAGCCCTGGGACAGGGGGCGCGAACATTCAGTACTTC.

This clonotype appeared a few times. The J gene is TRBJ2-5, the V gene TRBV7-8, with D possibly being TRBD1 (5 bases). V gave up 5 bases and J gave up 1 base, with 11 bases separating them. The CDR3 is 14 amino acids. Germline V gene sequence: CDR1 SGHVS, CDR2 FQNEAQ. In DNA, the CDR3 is TGTGCCAGCAGCGCACAGGTACTCCAAGAGACCCAGTACTTC. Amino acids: CASSAQVLQETQYF.

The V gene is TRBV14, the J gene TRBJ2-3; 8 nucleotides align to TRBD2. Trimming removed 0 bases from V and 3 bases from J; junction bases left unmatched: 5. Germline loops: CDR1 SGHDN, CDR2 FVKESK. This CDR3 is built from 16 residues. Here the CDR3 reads CASSQDPGGPTDTQYF. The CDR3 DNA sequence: TGTGCCAGCAGCCAAGATCCGGGGGGGCCGACAGATACGCAGTATTTT.

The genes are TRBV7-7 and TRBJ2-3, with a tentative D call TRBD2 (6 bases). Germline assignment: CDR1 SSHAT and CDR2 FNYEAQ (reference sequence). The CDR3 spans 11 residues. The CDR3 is CASGMGDTQYF. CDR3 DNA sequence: TGTGCTAGCGGAATGGGTGATACGCAGTATTTT.

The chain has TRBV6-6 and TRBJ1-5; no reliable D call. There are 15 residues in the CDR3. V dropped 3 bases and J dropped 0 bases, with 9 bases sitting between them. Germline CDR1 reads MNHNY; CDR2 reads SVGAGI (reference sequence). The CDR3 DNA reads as TGTGCCAGCAGTTATGGCGGGGATAGCAATCAGCCCCAGCATTTT. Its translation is CASSYGGDSNQPQHF.

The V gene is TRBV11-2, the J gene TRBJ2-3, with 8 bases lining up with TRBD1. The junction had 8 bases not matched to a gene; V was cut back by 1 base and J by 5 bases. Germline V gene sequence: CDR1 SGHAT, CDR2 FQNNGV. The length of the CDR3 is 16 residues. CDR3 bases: TGTGCCAGCAGCTTAGGGGTTGGCAGGGGGCAAGATACGCAGTATTTT. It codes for CASSLGVGRGQDTQYF.

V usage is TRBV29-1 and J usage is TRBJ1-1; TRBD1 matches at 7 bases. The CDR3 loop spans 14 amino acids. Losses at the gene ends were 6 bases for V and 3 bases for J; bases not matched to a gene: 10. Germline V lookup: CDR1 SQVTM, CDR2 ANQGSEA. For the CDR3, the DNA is TGCAGCGTCCTTCGACAGGGCCGCGACACTGAAGCTTTCTTT. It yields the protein CSVLRQGRDTEAFF. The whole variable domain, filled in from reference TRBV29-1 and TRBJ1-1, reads SAVISQKPSRDICQRGTSLTIQCQVDSQVTMMFWYRQQPGQSLTLIATANQGSEATYESGFVIDKFPISRPNLTFSTLTVSNMSPEDSSIYLCSVLRQGRDTEAFFGQGTRLTVV.

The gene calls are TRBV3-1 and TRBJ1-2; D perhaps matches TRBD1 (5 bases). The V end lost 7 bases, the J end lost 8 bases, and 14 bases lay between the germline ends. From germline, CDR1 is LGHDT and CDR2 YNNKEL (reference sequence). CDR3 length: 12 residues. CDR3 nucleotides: TGTGCCAGCACAAACGGGAGGGGCGGCTACACCTTC. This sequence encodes CASTNGRGGYTF. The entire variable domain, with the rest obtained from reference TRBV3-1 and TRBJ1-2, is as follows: DTAVSQTPKYLVTQMGNDKSIKCEQNLGHDTMYWYKQDSKKFLKIMFSYNNKELIINETVPNRFSPKSPDKAHLNLHINSLELGDSAVYFCASTNGRGGYTFGSGTRLTVV.